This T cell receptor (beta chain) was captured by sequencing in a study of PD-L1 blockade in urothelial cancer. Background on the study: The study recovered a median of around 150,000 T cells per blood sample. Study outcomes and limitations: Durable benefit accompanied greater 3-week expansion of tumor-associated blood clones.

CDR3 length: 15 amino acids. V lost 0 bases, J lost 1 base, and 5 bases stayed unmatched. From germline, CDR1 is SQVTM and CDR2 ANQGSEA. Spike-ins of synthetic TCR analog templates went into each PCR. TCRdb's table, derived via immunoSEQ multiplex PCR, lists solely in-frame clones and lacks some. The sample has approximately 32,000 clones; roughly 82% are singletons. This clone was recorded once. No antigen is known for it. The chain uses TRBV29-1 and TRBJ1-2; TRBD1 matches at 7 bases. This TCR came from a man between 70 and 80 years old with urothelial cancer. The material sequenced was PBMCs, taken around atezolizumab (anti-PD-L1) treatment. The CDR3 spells CSVEEAGGRNYGYTF. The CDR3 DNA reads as TGCAGCGTTGAAGAGGCAGGGGGTCGTAACTATGGCTACACCTTC.